The 24 T cell receptor beta chains below all came from one sample that was sequenced in a study of blood T cells in healthy people across ages. A second PCR, run for about 6 to 11 cycles, used a sample-barcoded 5' primer plus a J-beta primer mix. Each CDR3 protein is one row after TCRdb ran MiXCR on the 5' RACE reads. Among some 930,000 distinct CDR3 sequences listed, roughly 29% were seen once. The same data also contributed to another study, on T cells of mothers and their children.

Sequencing was performed on blood. The receptors here all came from a middle-aged woman in good health.

CDR3 sequence reads: CSAPDNPDTQYF. As DNA, the CDR3 is TGCAGTGCTCCCGACAATCCAGATACGCAGTATTTT. This chain links TRBV20-1 with TRBJ2-3; D remains unclear. Between the trimmed V and J ends, which lost 5 bases and 4 bases, there was a span of 10 bases. Germline V gene sequence: CDR1 DFQATT, CDR2 SNEGSKA (reference sequence). CDR3 length equals 12 residues.

There are a few counts of this clonotype. The chain couples TRBV12-3 or TRBV12-4 to TRBJ1-5; no firm D call. The CDR3 covers 13 residues. V lost 7 bases, J lost 4 bases, and 11 bases lay in between. Here the CDR3 reads CASKGRGNQPQHF. The CDR3 bases are TGTGCCAGCAAAGGGCGGGGAAATCAGCCCCAGCATTTT.

The V call is TRBV20-1, the J call TRBJ2-5; the D is unclear. Trimming left V 3 bases short and J 5 bases short, with 10 bases between. Germline V gene sequence: CDR1 DFQATT, CDR2 SNEGSKA (reference sequence). This CDR3 region has 12 residues. CDR3 sequence: CSARGLGETQYF. The CDR3 DNA follows: TGCAGTGCTAGGGGTCTGGGGGAGACCCAGTACTTC.

This clonotype showed up many times. V usage is TRBV12-3 or TRBV12-4 and J usage is TRBJ2-7; the D gene is possibly TRBD2 (6 bases). V lost 3 bases and J 7 bases, leaving 13 bases between the germline ends. The CDR3 sequence is 13 residues long. The CDR3 DNA is TGTGCCAGCAGTTTCCGGGAGTCTTCTGAGCAGTACTTC. It encodes CASSFRESSEQYF.

The J gene is TRBJ1-1, the V gene TRBV20-1; 7 bases align to TRBD1. J was trimmed by 11 bases and V by 6 bases; bases with no gene match: 9. This CDR3 is 11 amino acids long. The germline V gene encodes CDR1 DFQATT and CDR2 SNEGSKA (reference sequence). In DNA, the CDR3 is TGCAGTGCCCAGGGGGGCGAGGGGGCTTTCTTT. Its translation: CSAQGGEGAFF.

This chain connects TRBV7-9 to TRBJ2-1; D may correspond to TRBD1 or TRBD2 (5 bases each). The V end was cut by 0 bases, the J end by 6 bases, with 24 bases between. Germline V gene sequence: CDR1 SEHNR, CDR2 FQNEAQ (reference sequence). The length of the CDR3 is 19 residues. The CDR3 loop reads CASSLALGVAPVSSNEQFF. The CDR3 DNA reads TGTGCCAGCAGCTTAGCTCTGGGGGTGGCCCCCGTATCGAGCAATGAGCAGTTCTTC.

The chain is built from TRBV18 and TRBJ1-1; weak D call: TRBD1 (5 bases). From germline, CDR1 is KGHSH and CDR2 LQKENI. CDR3 size: 12 residues. Trimming left V 8 bases short and J 8 bases short, with 15 bases between. For the CDR3, the DNA is TGTGCCAGCCTCGAACAGGTCTCAGAAGCTTTCTTT. Its translation: CASLEQVSEAFF.

This clonotype has at least ten counts. The chain is built from TRBV12-3 or TRBV12-4 and TRBJ2-7, with unresolved D. The CDR3 is 12 amino acids. Trimming removed 0 bases at V and 6 bases at J, with 6 bases between. CDR3 nucleotides: TGTGCCAGCAGTTTAGCGGGTACCGAGCAGTACTTC. It encodes CASSLAGTEQYF.

The V gene is TRBV5-5, the J gene TRBJ2-3; 9 bases fit TRBD2. The V gene's germline CDR1 is SGHKS and CDR2 YYEKEE (reference sequence). The CDR3 extends over 17 amino acids. Unmatched junction bases numbered 9, after V lost 4 bases and J lost 0 bases. CDR3 in DNA: TGTGCCAGCAGCATCCTTCCTAGCGGGGCTAGCACAGATACGCAGTATTTT. Its translation: CASSILPSGASTDTQYF.

The chain combines TRBV12-3 or TRBV12-4 with TRBJ2-2; unclear D gene. The CDR3 is made up of 15 amino acids. V was shortened by 1 base and J by 0 bases, with 6 bases between the two germline ends. In nucleotides, the CDR3 is TGTGCCAGCAGTTTAGATATTACGAACACCGGGGAGCTGTTTTTT. It translates to CASSLDITNTGELFF.

The chain has TRBV18 and TRBJ1-5; tentatively, D is TRBD1 (6 bases). Germline CDR1 and CDR2: KGHSH and LQKENI. The CDR3 totals 14 residues. The V end lost 8 bases, the J end lost 2 bases, and 13 bases lay between the germline ends. CDR3 residues: CASAIGGGNQPQHF. As DNA, the CDR3 is TGTGCCAGCGCGATAGGGGGGGGCAATCAGCCCCAGCATTTT.

In this sample, this clonotype turned up a few times. The V gene is TRBV27, the J gene TRBJ1-2; weak D call: TRBD1 (6 bases). CDR3 length equals 14 residues. The germline V gene encodes CDR1 MNHEY and CDR2 SMNVEV (reference sequence). The ends were cut back, 6 bases at V and 7 bases at J, with 18 bases in the middle. The CDR3, as DNA: TGTGCCAGCAGCCGCGACACCAGGGGCGGTGGCTACACCTTC. Amino acid sequence: CASSRDTRGGGYTF.

With respect to this clonotype: This sequence may be a read error, since a much larger clone differs from it by one base. The chain employs TRBV24-1 and TRBJ2-5; D is perhaps TRBD2 (5 bases). The J call is doubtful: the DNA matches TRBJ2-1 better. This CDR3 has 17 amino acids. Germline V gene sequence: CDR1 KGHDR, CDR2 SFDVKD. DNA for the CDR3: TGTGCCACCAGTGATTCCCATTCCCGGGGAAGGCAAGAGACCCAGTTCTTC. This encodes CATSDSHSRGRQETQFF.

This clonotype was seen ten or more times. The chain carries TRBV28 and TRBJ2-7; D might be TRBD1 (5 bases). Germline V gives CDR1 MDHEN, CDR2 SYDVKM. The CDR3 totals 13 residues. V lost 6 bases, J lost 3 bases, and 12 bases lay in between. CDR3 residues: CASRNQDSYEQYF. Here the CDR3 DNA reads TGTGCCAGCAGGAACCAAGACAGCTACGAGCAGTACTTC.

The V call is TRBV4-3, the J call TRBJ1-1, with D maybe TRBD1 (6 bases). Germline V lookup: CDR1 LGHNA, CDR2 YSLEER. The length of the CDR3 is 17 residues. V was trimmed by 2 bases and J by 0 bases, leaving 16 bases between them. CDR3 residues: CASSQREGGALNTEAFF. The CDR3 region has the DNA TGCGCCAGCAGCCAAAGGGAGGGGGGGGCCTTGAACACTGAAGCTTTCTTT.

This clonotype was recorded once. Since a much larger clone is just one base distant, this may be a read error. V usage is TRBV7-9 and J usage is TRBJ1-4; no clear D gene. The CDR3 has 11 amino acids. Germline loops: CDR1 SEHNR, CDR2 FQNEAQ (reference sequence). CDR3: CASSLQEKRFF. CDR3 nucleotide sequence: TGTGCCAGCAGCTTACAGGAAAAACGGTTTTTT.

This clonotype was seen repeatedly, ten times or more. The chain has TRBV29-1 and TRBJ2-7, with 10 bases fitting TRBD1. Trimming took 0 bases from V and 3 from J; bases not matched to a gene: 5. From germline, CDR1 is SQVTM and CDR2 ANQGSEA. The CDR3 is made up of 15 amino acids. The DNA of the CDR3 is TGCAGCGTTGAAGATCCAGGGACAGGGGTCTACGAGCAGTACTTC. It codes for CSVEDPGTGVYEQYF.

The chain couples TRBV4-1 to TRBJ1-1; D is possibly TRBD1 (5 bases). The CDR3 has 14 residues. In germline, CDR1 is MGHRA, CDR2 YSYEKL. Trimming pared 6 bases from V and 0 bases from J, leaving 11 bases between. CDR3 sequence (DNA): TGCGCCAGCAGGGGGCTCCTATTGAACACTGAAGCTTTCTTT. Translated: CASRGLLLNTEAFF.

The rearrangement links TRBV5-1 to TRBJ2-7, with D unclear. This CDR3 contains 14 residues. Per germline, CDR1 SGHRS and CDR2 YFSETQ. Trimming removed 1 base at V and 3 bases at J, with 11 bases between. CDR3 DNA sequence: TGCGCCAGCAGCTTGAGGTCGACTGACTACGAGCAGTACTTC. Translation: CASSLRSTDYEQYF.

CDR3 region: CASSESENYGYTF. CDR3 nucleotide sequence: TGTGCCAGCAGCGAAAGCGAGAACTATGGCTACACCTTC. The chain combines TRBV9 with TRBJ1-2, with unresolved D. The CDR3 loop spans 13 amino acids. CDR1 is SGDLS and CDR2 is YYNGEE in the germline V gene. The ends were cut back, 3 bases at V and 2 bases at J, with 8 bases in the middle.

In regard to this clonotype: This clone may be a read error of a much larger clone one base away. This CDR3 is CANSFNRGDFEQYF. In DNA form, the CDR3 reads TGTGCCAACAGTTTCAACAGGGGGGATTTCGAGCAGTACTTC. This chain uses TRBV28 with TRBJ2-4; 8 bases fit TRBD1. The J call is doubtful: the DNA matches TRBJ2-7 better. The CDR3 length is 14 residues. Germline V lookup: CDR1 MDHEN, CDR2 SYDVKM.

A few counts support this clonotype. This chain connects TRBV29-1 to TRBJ1-5; 7 nucleotides agree with TRBD1. CDR1 and CDR2 from the germline V gene are SQVTM and ANQGSEA. The CDR3 sequence is 14 residues long. The V segment lost 7 bases and the J segment 6 bases; nucleotides outside the gene matches: 12. The CDR3 protein is CSALIGAGGQPQHF. The CDR3 nucleotides are TGCAGCGCCTTAATTGGGGCAGGGGGTCAGCCCCAGCATTTT.

This chain connects TRBV3-1 to TRBJ2-5, with TRBD2 identical over 11 bases. This CDR3 contains 16 residues. The germline V gene has CDR1 LGHDT and CDR2 YNNKEL (reference sequence). V trimming: 4 bases; J trimming: 4 bases; junction bases outside the gene matches: 8. The chain's CDR3 is CASSRTIAGGGETQYF. The CDR3 DNA reads as TGTGCCAGCAGCCGTACCATAGCGGGGGGGGGAGAGACCCAGTACTTC.

This clonotype has more than one count but fewer than ten. The chain links TRBV11-1 to TRBJ2-7; a possible D gene is TRBD1 (7 bases). Germline V gene sequence: CDR1 SGHAT, CDR2 FQDESV (reference sequence). The V end lost 8 bases, the J end lost 2 bases, and 13 bases lay between the germline ends. The CDR3 covers 13 residues. The DNA for the CDR3 is TGTGCCAGCGGGGGGACAGAGGCCTACGAGCAGTACTTC. Its protein product is CASGGTEAYEQYF. The full variable domain, its missing parts supplied by reference TRBV11-1 and TRBJ2-7, is EAEVAQSPRYKITEKSQAVAFWCDPISGHATLYWYRQILGQGPELLVQFQDESVVDDSQLPKDRFSAERLKGVDSTLKIQPAELGDSAMYLCASGGTEAYEQYFGPGTRLTVT.